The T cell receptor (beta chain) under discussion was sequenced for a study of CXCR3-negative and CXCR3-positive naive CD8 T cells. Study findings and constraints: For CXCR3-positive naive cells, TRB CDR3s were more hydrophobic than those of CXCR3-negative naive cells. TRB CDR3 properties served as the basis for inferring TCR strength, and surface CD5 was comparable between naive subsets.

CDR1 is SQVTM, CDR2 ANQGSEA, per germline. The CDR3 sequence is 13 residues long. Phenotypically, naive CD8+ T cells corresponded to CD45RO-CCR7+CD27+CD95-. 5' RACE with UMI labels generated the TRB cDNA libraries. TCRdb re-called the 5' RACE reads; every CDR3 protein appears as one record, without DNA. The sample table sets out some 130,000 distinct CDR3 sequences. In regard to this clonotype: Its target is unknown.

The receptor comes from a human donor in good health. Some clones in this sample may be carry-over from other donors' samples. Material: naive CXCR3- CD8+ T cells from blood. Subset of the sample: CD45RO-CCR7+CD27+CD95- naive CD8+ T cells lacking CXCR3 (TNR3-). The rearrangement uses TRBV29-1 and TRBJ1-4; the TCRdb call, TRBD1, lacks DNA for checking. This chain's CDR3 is CSARTGGNEKLFF.